This TCR beta chain was captured by sequencing in a study of post-analysis software for immune sequencing data. The study's findings and limits: Clustering by F measure revealed strong co-clustering among samples prepared together in one batch. Compared with controls, patients had more of five TRBV segments, including TRBV5-6, TRBV5-1 and TRBV20-1.

Unique molecular identifiers tagged the TCR beta cDNA libraries. MiXCR was run by TCRdb on the PCR reads, yielding one entry per CDR3 protein. Of almost 700,000 distinct CDR3 sequences listed, approximately 60% are singletons. This CDR3 is built from 13 residues. Germline V lookup: CDR1 DFQATT, CDR2 SNEGSKA (reference sequence). Trimming pared 6 bases from V and 4 bases from J, leaving 16 bases between. In the case of this clonotype: The target antigen is unknown.

The receptor comes from a girl aged 2-15 years with multiple sclerosis. Sequenced sample: blood. The gene calls are TRBV20-1 and TRBJ2-7; D may match TRBD1 or TRBD2 (5 bases each). The CDR3, as DNA: TGCAGTGCCACCCGGGACGGACGTTACGAGCAGTACTTC. This encodes CSATRDGRYEQYF.